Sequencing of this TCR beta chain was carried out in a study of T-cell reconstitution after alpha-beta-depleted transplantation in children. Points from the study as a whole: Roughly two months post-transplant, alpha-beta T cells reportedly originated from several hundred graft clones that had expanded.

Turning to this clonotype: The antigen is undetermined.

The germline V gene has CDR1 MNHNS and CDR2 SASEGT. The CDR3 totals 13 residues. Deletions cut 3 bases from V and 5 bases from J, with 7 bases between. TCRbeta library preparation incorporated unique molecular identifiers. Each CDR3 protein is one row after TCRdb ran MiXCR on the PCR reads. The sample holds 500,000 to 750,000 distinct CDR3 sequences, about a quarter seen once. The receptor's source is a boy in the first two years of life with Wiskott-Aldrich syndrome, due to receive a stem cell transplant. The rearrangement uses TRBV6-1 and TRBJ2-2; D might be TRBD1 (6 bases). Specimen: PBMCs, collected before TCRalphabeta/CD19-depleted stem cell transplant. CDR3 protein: CASSDQGTGELFF. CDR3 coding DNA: TGTGCCAGCAGTGATCAGGGGACCGGGGAGCTGTTTTTT.